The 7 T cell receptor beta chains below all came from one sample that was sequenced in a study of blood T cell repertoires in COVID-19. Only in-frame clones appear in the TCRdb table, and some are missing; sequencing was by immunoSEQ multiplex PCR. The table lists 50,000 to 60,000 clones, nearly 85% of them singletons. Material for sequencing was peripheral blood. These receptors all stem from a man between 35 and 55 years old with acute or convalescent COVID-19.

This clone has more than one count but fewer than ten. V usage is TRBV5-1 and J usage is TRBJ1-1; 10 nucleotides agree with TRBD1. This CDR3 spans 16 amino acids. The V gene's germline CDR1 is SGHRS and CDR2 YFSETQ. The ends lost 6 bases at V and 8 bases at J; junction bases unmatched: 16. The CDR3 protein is CASNHFTGQGIGEAFF. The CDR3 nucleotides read TGCGCCAGCAACCATTTTACGGGACAGGGGATCGGGGAAGCTTTCTTT.

The CDR3 loop is CASSTSGTSETQYF. In DNA, the CDR3 is TGTGCCAGCAGTACTTCCGGGACTAGCGAGACCCAGTACTTC. This rearrangement joins TRBV6-5 to TRBJ2-5, with 9 bases matching TRBD2. The junction had 6 bases not matched to a gene; V was cut back by 5 bases and J by 5 bases. The CDR3 length is 14 residues. Per germline, CDR1 MNHEY and CDR2 SVGAGI.

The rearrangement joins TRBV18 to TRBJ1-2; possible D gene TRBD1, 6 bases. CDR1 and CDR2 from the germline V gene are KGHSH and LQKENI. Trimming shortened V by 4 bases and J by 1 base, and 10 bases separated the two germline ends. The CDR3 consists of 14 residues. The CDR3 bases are TGTGCCAGCTCACTGACAGGAAATAACTATGGCTACACCTTC. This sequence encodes CASSLTGNNYGYTF.

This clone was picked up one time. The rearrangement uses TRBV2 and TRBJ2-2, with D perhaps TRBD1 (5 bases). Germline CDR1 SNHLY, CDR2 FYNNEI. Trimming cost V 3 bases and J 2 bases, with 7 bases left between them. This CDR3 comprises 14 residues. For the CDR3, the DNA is TGTGCCAGCAGTGAGACAGTCAACACCGGGGAGCTGTTTTTT. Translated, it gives CASSETVNTGELFF.

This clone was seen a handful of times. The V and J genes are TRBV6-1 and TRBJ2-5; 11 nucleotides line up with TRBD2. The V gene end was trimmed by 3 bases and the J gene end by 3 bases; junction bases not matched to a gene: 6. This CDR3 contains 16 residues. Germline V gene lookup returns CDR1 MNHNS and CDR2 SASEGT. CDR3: CASSETSGNTKETQYF. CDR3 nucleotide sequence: TGTGCCAGCAGTGAGACTAGCGGGAACACCAAAGAGACCCAGTACTTC.

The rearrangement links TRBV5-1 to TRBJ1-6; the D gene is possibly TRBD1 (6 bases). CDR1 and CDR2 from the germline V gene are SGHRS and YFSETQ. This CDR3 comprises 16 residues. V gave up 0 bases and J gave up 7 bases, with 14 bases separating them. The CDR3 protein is CASSLAPAGGNSPLHF. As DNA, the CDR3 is TGCGCCAGCAGCTTGGCCCCGGCGGGGGGCAATTCACCCCTCCACTTT.

CDR3 loop: CASSQNGDTQYF. Written as DNA, the CDR3 is TGTGCCAGCAGCCAGAACGGGGATACGCAGTATTTT. The rearrangement links TRBV6-5 to TRBJ2-3; D unresolved. CDR1 is MNHEY, CDR2 SVGAGI, per germline. The ends were cut back, 6 bases at V and 6 bases at J, with 10 bases in the middle. This CDR3 is 12 amino acids long.